The rows below give T cell receptor beta chains drawn from one sample of a study of shared clonotypes between healthy human individuals. The table came from immunoSEQ multiplex PCR; TCRdb's copy has only in-frame clones and leaves some out. The sample lists some 2 million clones, 85% to 95% occurring once. Sequenced sample: naive CD4+ T cells sorted from blood. The receptors stem from a man between 18 and 29 years old in good health. Both conserved end residues are part of each CDR3. Fields, in order: clone size, V gene, D gene, J gene, CDR3 DNA, CDR3 protein. A D gene is named only where the DNA matches it firmly. The size entry is marked missing in some rows and otherwise reads once, few, many or a size class.

once,TRBV30,TRBD1,TRBJ1-4,TGTGCCTGGACCAGGGGGCGCCTCGAAAAACTGTTTTTT,CAWTRGRLEKLFF
NA,TRBV6-5,NA,TRBJ2-3,TGTGCCAGCAGAACCCTTACGGGTAGGGATACGCAGTATTTT,CASRTLTGRDTQYF
NA,TRBV11-2,TRBD1,TRBJ2-7,TGTGCCAGCAGCTCCTTCTCCGGGACAGGGTCCTACGAGCAGTACTTC,CASSSFSGTGSYEQYF
NA,TRBV7-2,NA,TRBJ2-2,TGTGCCAGCAGCTTAGGACTCCCCGGCACCGGGGAGCTGTTTTTT,CASSLGLPGTGELFF
few,TRBV6-6,TRBD1,TRBJ1-6,TGTGCCAGCAGACAGGGACAGGGGGGTTCACCCCTCCACTTT,CASRQGQGGSPLHF
NA,TRBV19,NA,TRBJ1-6,TGTGCCAGTAGTATGTCAGGGGTTAATTCACCCCTCCACTTT,CASSMSGVNSPLHF
NA,TRBV5-1,NA,TRBJ2-2,TGCGCCAGCAGTCCCGGTAAATCGAACACCGGGGAGCTGTTTTTT,CASSPGKSNTGELFF
NA,TRBV7-9,NA,TRBJ1-4,TGTGCCAGCAGCTTAGGCCTACAGGCAACTAATGAAAAACTGTTTTTT,CASSLGLQATNEKLFF
NA,TRBV6-6,NA,TRBJ1-4,TGTGCCAGCAGCTCTCCCGGGGGGCGGGCTGAAAAACTGTTTTTT,CASSSPGGRAEKLFF
NA,TRBV6-5,NA,TRBJ2-3,TGTGCCAGCAGTAAAGCGGGCCTCACAGATACGCAGTATTTT,CASSKAGLTDTQYF
NA,TRBV7-6,TRBD2,TRBJ2-2,TGTGCCAGCAGCTTATTGCCTAGCGGGAACACCGGGGAGCTGTTTTTT,CASSLLPSGNTGELFF
NA,TRBV6-5,TRBD1,TRBJ2-5,TGTGCCAGCAGTACCAGGGGGTGGGGACAAGAGACCCAGTACTTC,CASSTRGWGQETQYF
NA,TRBV5-1,NA,TRBJ2-1,TGCGCCAGCAGCACAGGTGCCGTAGAGGGGAGTGAGCAGTTCTTC,CASSTGAVEGSEQFF
NA,TRBV10-3,TRBD1,TRBJ1-6,TGTGCCATCAGTGAGTCGATAGGGGGCGGCAATTCACCCCTCCACTTT,CAISESIGGGNSPLHF
NA,TRBV29-1,NA,TRBJ2-5,TGCAGCGTTGCTCCTCGACTAGTCCGAGAAGAGACCCAGTACTTC,CSVAPRLVREETQYF
NA,TRBV5-5,TRBD1,TRBJ2-7,TGTGCCAGCAGCTTGGGGCAGGGGGACTACGAGCAGTACTTC,CASSLGQGDYEQYF
NA,TRBV7-9,TRBD1,TRBJ1-4,TGTGCCAGCAGCAACAGGGGGAGTAATGAAAAACTGTTTTTT,CASSNRGSNEKLFF
NA,TRBV27,TRBD2,TRBJ2-2,TGTGCCAGCAGTTTAGAGTCTAGCGGGAGTTCCGGGGAGCTGTTTTTT,CASSLESSGSSGELFF
NA,TRBV7-2,NA,TRBJ1-5,TGTGCCAGCAGCTCGACGACTAGCAATCAGCCCCAGCATTTT,CASSSTTSNQPQHF
NA,TRBV10-2,TRBD1,TRBJ1-1,TGCGCCAGCAGGCAAGGACAAGGGGGCGTCTTGACTGAAGCTTTCTTT,CASRQGQGGVLTEAFF
NA,TRBV11-3,NA,TRBJ2-5,TGTGCCAGCAGCCGGTCGGCCCAAGAGACCCAGTACTTC,CASSRSAQETQYF
NA,TRBV30,NA,TRBJ2-7,TGTGCCTGGAGTTTTAGTAGGCAGGAGCAGTACTTC,CAWSFSRQEQYF
NA,TRBV5-1,TRBD1,TRBJ2-6,TGCGCCAGCAGCTTGGGAGGGGGCACGAGCTCTGGGGCCAACGTCCTGACTTTC,CASSLGGGTSSGANVLTF
NA,TRBV10-3,NA,TRBJ1-5,TGTGCCATCAGTGAGTCGGCCTGGGAGCCCCAGCATTTT,CAISESAWEPQHF
NA,TRBV5-6,TRBD2,TRBJ2-3,TGTGCTTGGGGACTAGCGGGAGCCCTCAGCACAGATACGCAGTATTTT,CAWGLAGALSTDTQYF
NA,TRBV4-1,TRBD1,TRBJ1-2,TGCGCCAGCAGCCATTCTCCTACAGGGGTGGAGGGTGGCTACACCTTC,CASSHSPTGVEGGYTF
NA,TRBV30,TRBD2,TRBJ2-3,TGTGCCTGGAGTGTAGTTATAACTAGCGGGTCTAGCACAGATACGCAGTATTTT,CAWSVVITSGSSTDTQYF
NA,TRBV5-4,NA,TRBJ1-1,TGTGCCAGCAGCCCCGACAGGTGGGACACTGAAGCTTTCTTT,CASSPDRWDTEAFF
NA,TRBV7-8,TRBD1,TRBJ2-2,TGTGCCAGCAGCTTAGAGCCGACAGGGACCGGGGAGCTGTTTTTT,CASSLEPTGTGELFF
NA,TRBV6-1,NA,TRBJ1-2,TGTGCCAGCATATTCAAAGGGGGGACCTATGGCTACACCTTC,CASIFKGGTYGYTF